This T cell receptor beta chain comes out of a study of beta chain features in type 1 diabetes (dated by TCRdb to the late 2010s). Looking at the study overall: Mean age, gender distribution, total cell number and subset yield were not different between patients and healthy donors. A total of 85 million to 140 million sorted cells were examined across all samples, and a strong correlation was observed between cell number per subset and RNA yield. The study compared the TCRB repertoires of sorted circulating CD4+ T cell subsets in recently diagnosed type 1 diabetes patients with those in matched healthy donors. Regulatory and stem cell-like memory subsets were obtained from only 8 patients and about eight healthy donors, while naive and central memory subsets were obtained from all 30 or so donors.

V is reduced by 3 bases and J by 5 bases, leaving a spacing of 16 bases between them. Taken from the germline V gene (reference sequence), the CDR1 and CDR2 loops are GTSNPN and SVGIG. The CDR3 starts with the cysteine, ends with the phenylalanine, and has 15 residues. The kept DNA is CDR3 alone, 45 bases in frame from the first base. This clone was seen a handful of times. No cognate antigen has been identified for it. Base qualities are missing; no much larger clone stands one base away. The entire isolated RNA was reverse transcribed using the High Capacity cDNA Reverse Transcription Kit, and thus expressed TCRB transcripts were sequenced. Naive, central memory and regulatory T cell samples underwent deep immunoSEQ sequencing, averaging around 4 million total reads per sample. Sorted cells were lysed in RLT buffer, and RNA was extracted using DNase-treated RNeasy Micro or Mini kits according to cell number. Each cell subset was processed separately to prevent cross-contamination, with patient and healthy donor samples processed together. The immunoSEQ multiplex PCR was used to amplify TCRB sequences from cDNA, generating 87-bp fragments that spanned the CDR3 region. The amplicons were sequenced using the Illumina HiSeq platform. The original methods were these. Synthetic template baselines were used to correct PCR bias computationally, reads within Hamming distance 2 were collapsed together, and singletons that could not be merged were discarded. By aligning reads against IMGT, V, D and J genes, CDR3 length, and insertions or deletions at six rearrangement sites were assigned. Within each subset, clonotype counts were normalized to sorted cell number, and only after that were true diversity and Gini coefficients computed with the tcR R package. The overlap coefficient, calculated on TCRB nucleotide sequences, was used to measure repertoire sharing. Out-of-frame TCRB sequences from naive cells were analyzed to stand in for the pre-selection repertoire. What TCRdb holds here is the immuneACCESS table cut down to in-frame rearrangements. Part of the clones is not present; checked against another copy, under half of the missing clones reflect an unresolved V gene, and the others are unexplained. Clone size and the V and J calls come from that table; the DNA yielded D and trimming. The sample data list 640,000 or so clones, and around 15% of these were observed just once. Of the sample, roughly 0.04% falls within the top ten clones.

Each donor gave one peripheral blood draw, about 110 mL on average, collected into heparinised tubes. A BD FACSAria II and a panel including CD45RO, CCR7, CD25, CD127, CD95 and CD27 were used to sort naive, central memory, regulatory and stem cell-like memory CD4+ T cells. A purity above 95% was achieved for all sorted populations. Right away, PBMCs were isolated by Lymphoprep density gradient centrifugation and were stained directly, with no culture step. Samples were stained and sorted in pairs, with one healthy donor and one patient per experiment, so that batch effects were minimized. Beyond this particular receptor, the publication reports: Type 1 diabetes patients showed a moderate but significant shortening of TCRB CDR3 length in all four CD4+ subsets. Shorter templates might have been favored by PCR, but patient and control samples were amplified and corrected together, so both groups would have been affected equally by any skew. Because cDNA rather than genomic DNA was sequenced, highly expressing activated cells could have been over-represented, although no difference in activation and CD3 levels was found between groups. At VDJ recombination sites, type 1 diabetes patients had fewer insertions and more deleted nucleotides, which implies abnormalities in thymic rearrangement. Naive, central memory and regulatory TCRB repertoires appeared more similar among patients than among healthy donors. HLA sub-analyses involved small numbers of individuals, so any influence of HLA type on TCRB rearrangement remained unresolved.

The source is a man aged 18-30 years with type 1 diabetes. The chain was built from TRBV30 and TRBJ1-4; TRBD1 is possibly the D segment (5 matching bases). Sequencing was done on a sample of naive CD4+ T cells from blood. The cell subset or site tag for this specimen amounts to: true naive CD4+ T cells. The DNA reads TGTGCCTGGAGCGGCTCTTTGGGGGAAAATGAAAAACTGTTTTTT. This encodes CAWSGSLGENEKLFF.